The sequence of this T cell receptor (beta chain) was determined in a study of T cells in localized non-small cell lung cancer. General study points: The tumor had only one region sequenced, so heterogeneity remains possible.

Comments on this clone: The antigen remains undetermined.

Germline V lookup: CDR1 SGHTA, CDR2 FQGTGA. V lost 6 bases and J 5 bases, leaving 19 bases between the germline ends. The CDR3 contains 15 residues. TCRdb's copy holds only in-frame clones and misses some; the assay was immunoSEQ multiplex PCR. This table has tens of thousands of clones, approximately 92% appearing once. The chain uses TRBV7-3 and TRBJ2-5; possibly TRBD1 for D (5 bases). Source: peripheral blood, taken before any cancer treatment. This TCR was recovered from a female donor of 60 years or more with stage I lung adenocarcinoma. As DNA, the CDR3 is TGTGCCAGCAGTTCCGGGTTAGGGGCCAGGGAGACCCAGTACTTC. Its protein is CASSSGLGARETQYF.